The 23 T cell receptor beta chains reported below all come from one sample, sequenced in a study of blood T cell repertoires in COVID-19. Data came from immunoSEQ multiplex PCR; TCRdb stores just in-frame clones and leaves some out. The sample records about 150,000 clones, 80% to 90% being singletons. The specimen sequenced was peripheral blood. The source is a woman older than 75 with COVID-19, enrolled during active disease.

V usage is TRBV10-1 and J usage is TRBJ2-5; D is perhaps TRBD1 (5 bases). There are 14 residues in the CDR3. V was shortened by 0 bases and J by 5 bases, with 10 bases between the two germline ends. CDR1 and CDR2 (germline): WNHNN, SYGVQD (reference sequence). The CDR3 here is CASSESSGKETQYF. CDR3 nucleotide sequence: TGCGCCAGCAGTGAGTCGTCAGGGAAGGAGACCCAGTACTTC.

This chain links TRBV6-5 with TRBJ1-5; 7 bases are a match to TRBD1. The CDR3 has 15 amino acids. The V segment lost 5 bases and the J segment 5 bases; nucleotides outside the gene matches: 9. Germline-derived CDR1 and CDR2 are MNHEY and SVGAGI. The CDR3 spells CASSRGQPRDQPQHF. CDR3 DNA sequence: TGTGCCAGCAGTAGGGGACAGCCACGGGATCAGCCCCAGCATTTT.

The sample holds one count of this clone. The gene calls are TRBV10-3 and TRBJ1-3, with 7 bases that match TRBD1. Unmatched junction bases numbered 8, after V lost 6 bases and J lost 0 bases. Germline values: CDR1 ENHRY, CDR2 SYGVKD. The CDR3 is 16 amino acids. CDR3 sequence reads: CAISRQGLSSGNTIYF. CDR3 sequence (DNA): TGTGCCATCAGCAGACAGGGCCTGAGCTCTGGAAACACCATATATTTT.

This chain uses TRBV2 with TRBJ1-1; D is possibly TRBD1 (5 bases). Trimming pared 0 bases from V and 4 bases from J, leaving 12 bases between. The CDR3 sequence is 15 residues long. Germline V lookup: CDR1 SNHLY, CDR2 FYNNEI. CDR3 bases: TGTGCCAGCAGTGAAGCGTTTGGGGGAGGCACTGAAGCTTTCTTT. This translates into CASSEAFGGGTEAFF.

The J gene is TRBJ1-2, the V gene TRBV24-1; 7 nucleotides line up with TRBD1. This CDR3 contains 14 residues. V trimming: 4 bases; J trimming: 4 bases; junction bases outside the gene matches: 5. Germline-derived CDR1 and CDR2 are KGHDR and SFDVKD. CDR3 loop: CATSDPRQGYGYTF. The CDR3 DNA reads TGTGCCACCAGTGACCCTAGACAGGGCTATGGCTACACCTTC.

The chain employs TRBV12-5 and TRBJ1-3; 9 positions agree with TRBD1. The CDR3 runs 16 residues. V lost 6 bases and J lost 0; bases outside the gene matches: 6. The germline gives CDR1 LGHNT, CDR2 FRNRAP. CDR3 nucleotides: TGTGCTAGTGGCTGGGGGGACAGGGTCTCTGGAAACACCATATATTTT. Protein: CASGWGDRVSGNTIYF.

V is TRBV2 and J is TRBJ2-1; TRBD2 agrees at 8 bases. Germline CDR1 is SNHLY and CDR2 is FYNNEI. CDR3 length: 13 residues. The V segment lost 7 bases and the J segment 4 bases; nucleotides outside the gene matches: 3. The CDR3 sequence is CASIGRGYNEQFF. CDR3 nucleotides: TGTGCCAGCATCGGGAGGGGTTACAATGAGCAGTTCTTC.

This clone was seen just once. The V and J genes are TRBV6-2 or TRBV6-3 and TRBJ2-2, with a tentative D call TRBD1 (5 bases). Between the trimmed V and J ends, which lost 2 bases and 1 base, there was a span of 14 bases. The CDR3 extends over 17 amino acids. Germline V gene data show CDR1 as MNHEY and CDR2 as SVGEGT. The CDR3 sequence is CASSYLVEQGNTGELFF. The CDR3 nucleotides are TGTGCCAGCAGTTACCTGGTAGAGCAGGGGAACACCGGGGAGCTGTTTTTT.

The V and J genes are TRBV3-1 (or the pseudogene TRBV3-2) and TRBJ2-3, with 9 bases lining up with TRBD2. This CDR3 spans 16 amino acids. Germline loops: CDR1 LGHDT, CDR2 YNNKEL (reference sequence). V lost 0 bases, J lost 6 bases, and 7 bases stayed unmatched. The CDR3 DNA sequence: TGTGCCAGCAGCCAAGATCTGGGTAGCGGGGGTGATACGCAGTATTTT. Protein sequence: CASSQDLGSGGDTQYF.

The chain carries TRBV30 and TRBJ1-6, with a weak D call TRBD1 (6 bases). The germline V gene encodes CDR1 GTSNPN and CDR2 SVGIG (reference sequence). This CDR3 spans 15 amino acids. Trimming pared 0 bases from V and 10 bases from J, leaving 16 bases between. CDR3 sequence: CAWSVGRGIWSPLHF. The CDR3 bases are TGTGCCTGGAGTGTGGGCAGGGGAATATGGTCACCCCTCCACTTT.

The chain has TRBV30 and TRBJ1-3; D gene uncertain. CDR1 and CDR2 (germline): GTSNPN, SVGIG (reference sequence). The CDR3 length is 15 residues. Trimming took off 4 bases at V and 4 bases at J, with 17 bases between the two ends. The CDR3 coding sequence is TGTGCCTGGAAGGGAGGTCGGGGTCACGGAAACACCATATATTTT. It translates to CAWKGGRGHGNTIYF.

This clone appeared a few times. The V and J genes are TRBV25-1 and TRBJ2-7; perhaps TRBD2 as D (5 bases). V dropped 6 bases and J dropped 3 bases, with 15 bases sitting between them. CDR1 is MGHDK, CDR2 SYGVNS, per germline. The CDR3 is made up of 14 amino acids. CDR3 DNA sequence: TGTGCCAGCAGGGGCATCGGGGTTGTCTACGAGCAGTACTTC. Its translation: CASRGIGVVYEQYF.

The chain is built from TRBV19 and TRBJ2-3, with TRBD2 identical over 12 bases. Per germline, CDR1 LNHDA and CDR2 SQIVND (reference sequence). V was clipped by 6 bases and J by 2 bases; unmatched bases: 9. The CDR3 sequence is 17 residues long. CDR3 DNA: TGTGCCAGTAGCCGCGGACTAGCGGGACCATCCACAGATACGCAGTATTTT. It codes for CASSRGLAGPSTDTQYF.

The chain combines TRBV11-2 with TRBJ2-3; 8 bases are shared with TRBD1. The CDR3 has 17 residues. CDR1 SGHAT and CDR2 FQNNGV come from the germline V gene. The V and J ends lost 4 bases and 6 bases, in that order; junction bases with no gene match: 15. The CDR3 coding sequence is TGTGCCAGCAGCTCCCGGGACAGGCGTTGGCTCGCGGATACGCAGTATTTT. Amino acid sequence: CASSSRDRRWLADTQYF.

Here the CDR3 reads CASSPITLGQDTEAFF. The CDR3 nucleotides are TGTGCCAGCTCACCGATTACTCTGGGACAGGACACTGAAGCTTTCTTT. The chain has TRBV18 and TRBJ1-1; 8 bases are a match to TRBD1. Trimming removed 3 bases from V and 3 bases from J; junction bases left unmatched: 9. CDR3 length: 16 residues. Germline CDR1 and CDR2: KGHSH and LQKENI.

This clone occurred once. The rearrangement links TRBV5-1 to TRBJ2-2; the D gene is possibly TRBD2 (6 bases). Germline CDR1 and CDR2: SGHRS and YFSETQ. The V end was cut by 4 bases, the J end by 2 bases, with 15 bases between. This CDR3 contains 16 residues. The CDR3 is CASSPPGGINTGELFF. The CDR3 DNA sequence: TGCGCCAGCAGCCCCCCCGGCGGGATTAACACCGGGGAGCTGTTTTTT.

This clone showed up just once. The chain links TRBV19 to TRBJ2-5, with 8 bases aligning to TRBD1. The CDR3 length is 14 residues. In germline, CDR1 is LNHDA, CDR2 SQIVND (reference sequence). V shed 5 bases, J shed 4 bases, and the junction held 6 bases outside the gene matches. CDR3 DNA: TGTGCCAGTAGTTCGCTCGACAGGGGAGAGACCCAGTACTTC. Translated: CASSSLDRGETQYF.

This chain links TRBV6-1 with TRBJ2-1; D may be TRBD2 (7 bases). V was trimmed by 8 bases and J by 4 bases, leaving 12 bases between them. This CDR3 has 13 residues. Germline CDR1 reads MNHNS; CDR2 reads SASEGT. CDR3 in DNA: TGTGCCAGCGGGAGGGGGGCGTACAATGAGCAGTTCTTC. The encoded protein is CASGRGAYNEQFF.

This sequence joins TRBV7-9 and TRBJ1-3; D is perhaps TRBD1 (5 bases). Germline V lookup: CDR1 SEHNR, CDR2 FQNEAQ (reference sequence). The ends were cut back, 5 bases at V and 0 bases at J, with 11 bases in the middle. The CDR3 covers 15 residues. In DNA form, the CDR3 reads TGTGCCAGCAGCCGTGGGGGGAGCTCTGGAAACACCATATATTTT. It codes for CASSRGGSSGNTIYF. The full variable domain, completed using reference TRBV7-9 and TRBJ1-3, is DTGVSQNPRHKITKRGQNVTFRCDPISEHNRLYWYRQTLGQGPEFLTYFQNEAQLEKSRLLSDRFSAERPKGSFSTLEIQRTEQGDSAMYLCASSRGGSSGNTIYFGEGSWLTVV.

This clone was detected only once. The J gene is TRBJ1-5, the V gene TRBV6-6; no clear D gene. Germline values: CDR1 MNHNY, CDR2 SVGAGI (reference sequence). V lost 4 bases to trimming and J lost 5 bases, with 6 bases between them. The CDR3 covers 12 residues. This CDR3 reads CASSSGDQPQHF. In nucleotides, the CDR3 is TGTGCCAGCAGTTCGGGTGATCAGCCCCAGCATTTT.

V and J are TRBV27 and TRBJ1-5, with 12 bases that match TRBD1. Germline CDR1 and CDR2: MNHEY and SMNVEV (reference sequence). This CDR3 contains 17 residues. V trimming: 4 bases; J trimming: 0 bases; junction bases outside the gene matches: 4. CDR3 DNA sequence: TGTGCCAGCAGTTCTGGGACAGGGGGCTTTAGCAATCAGCCCCAGCATTTT. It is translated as CASSSGTGGFSNQPQHF.

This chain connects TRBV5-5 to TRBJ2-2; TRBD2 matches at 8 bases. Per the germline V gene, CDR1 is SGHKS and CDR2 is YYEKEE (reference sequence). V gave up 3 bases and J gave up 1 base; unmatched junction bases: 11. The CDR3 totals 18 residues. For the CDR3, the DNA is TGTGCCAGCAGCTCGACGCCATTAGCGGGGAGGAACACCGGGGAGCTGTTTTTT. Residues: CASSSTPLAGRNTGELFF.

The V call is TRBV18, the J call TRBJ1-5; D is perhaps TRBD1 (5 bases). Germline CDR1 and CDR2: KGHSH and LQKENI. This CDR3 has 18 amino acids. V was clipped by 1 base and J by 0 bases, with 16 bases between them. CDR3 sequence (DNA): TGTGCCAGCTCACCACTGGCGCAGGGTCAACATAGCAATCAGCCCCAGCATTTT. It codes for CASSPLAQGQHSNQPQHF.